The rows below give T cell receptor beta chains drawn from one sample of a study of CD8 T cells in Susac syndrome. TCRdb itself ran the immunoSEQ multiplex PCR reads through MiXCR, one entry per CDR3 protein. Of roughly 160,000 distinct CDR3 sequences in the sample, more than 95% are singletons; the top ten hold less than 0.15%. Sequences were obtained from CD4+ T cells from PBMCs. The receptors come from a human donor with Susac syndrome. Both conserved end residues are part of each CDR3. D genes are given only for firm matches. Clone size is given for some rows only: seen once, a few or many times, or a class if the clone is expanded.

j_call	d_call	clone_size	v_call	cdr3_aa	cdr3_nt
TRBJ2-5	NA	NA	TRBV29-1	CSVQDSQETQYF	TGCAGCGTTCAGGACAGCCAAGAGACCCAGTACTTC
TRBJ2-5	TRBD2	once	TRBV28	CASSLDSGRRETQYF	TGTGCCAGCAGTTTAGATAGCGGGCGGAGAGAGACCCAGTACTTC
TRBJ2-7	NA	NA	TRBV5-1	CASNSGDHEQYF	TGCGCCAGCAATTCTGGGGACCACGAGCAGTACTTC
TRBJ2-5	TRBD2	NA	TRBV4-3	CASSRRLAGVEETQYF	TGCGCCAGCAGCCGCCGACTAGCGGGAGTAGAGGAGACCCAGTACTTC
TRBJ2-7	NA	NA	TRBV5-1	CASSLSDAYEQYF	TGCGCCAGCAGCTTGTCGGACGCCTACGAGCAGTACTTC
TRBJ1-2	NA	NA	TRBV27	CASSSTAANYGYTF	TGTGCCAGCAGTTCGACAGCTGCTAACTATGGCTACACCTTC
TRBJ2-7	NA	NA	TRBV5-4	CASSLAVSGPYEQYF	TGTGCCAGCAGCTTGGCGGTTAGCGGACCCTACGAGCAGTACTTC
TRBJ2-6	NA	NA	TRBV7-9	CASRSDRLSSGANVLTF	TGTGCCAGCAGATCAGACAGGTTGAGCTCTGGGGCCAACGTCCTGACTTTC
TRBJ2-4	TRBD1	NA	TRBV6-1	CASSESPGQSKNIQYF	TGTGCCAGCAGCGAAAGCCCGGGACAGTCCAAAAACATTCAGTACTTC
TRBJ1-2	TRBD1	NA	TRBV29-1	CSVGAGTGDTYTF	TGCAGCGTCGGAGCCGGGACAGGGGACACCTACACCTTC
TRBJ2-3	NA	NA	TRBV6-5	CASSSPGHPSTDTQYF	TGTGCCAGCAGTTCGCCGGGACACCCGTCCACAGATACGCAGTATTTT
TRBJ2-5	NA	few	TRBV28	CASSLAGGAETQYF	TGTGCCAGCAGTTTAGCGGGCGGGGCGGAGACCCAGTACTTC
TRBJ1-3	TRBD1	NA	TRBV20-1	CSAPRQGSGNTIYF	TGCAGTGCGCCCAGACAGGGTTCTGGAAACACCATATATTTT
TRBJ2-2	NA	NA	TRBV30	CAWRTDPNTGELFF	TGTGCCTGGCGGACGGACCCGAACACCGGGGAGCTGTTTTTT
TRBJ1-5	NA	NA	TRBV30	CALNEGGQYQHF	TGTGCCTTGAACGAGGGCGGGCAGTACCAGCATTTT
TRBJ2-5	TRBD1	NA	TRBV7-9	CASSQPGQGETQYF	TGTGCCAGCAGCCAGCCGGGACAGGGAGAGACCCAGTACTTC
TRBJ1-1	NA	NA	TRBV4-2	CASSPGGTQAFF	TGTGCCAGCAGTCCGGGGGGGACCCAAGCTTTCTTT
TRBJ2-7	NA	once	TRBV12-3/TRBV12-4	CASIVAGTGDEQYF	TGTGCCAGCATTGTGGCAGGGACTGGAGACGAGCAGTACTTC
TRBJ1-1	NA	NA	TRBV7-3	CASSFGNTEAFF	TGTGCCAGCAGCTTTGGGAACACTGAAGCTTTCTTT
TRBJ1-2	NA	NA	TRBV12-3/TRBV12-4	CASSPADYGYTF	TGTGCCAGCAGTCCCGCCGACTATGGCTACACCTTC
TRBJ2-1	TRBD1	NA	TRBV28	CASSSPWDSSTYNEQFF	TGTGCCAGCAGTTCCCCCTGGGACAGCTCAACCTACAATGAGCAGTTCTTC
TRBJ2-3	NA	NA	TRBV7-9	CASSLLRRLSTDTQYF	TGTGCCAGCAGCTTACTCAGGCGGTTGTCCACAGATACGCAGTATTTT
TRBJ2-1	NA	NA	TRBV20-1	CSARQGHNEQFF	TGCAGTGCTAGACAGGGACACAATGAGCAGTTCTTC
TRBJ2-7	TRBD1	NA	TRBV15	CATSRGDSSYEQYF	TGTGCCACCAGCAGAGGGGACAGTTCCTACGAGCAGTACTTC
TRBJ2-7	NA	NA	TRBV20-1	CSARDRPYEQYF	TGCAGTGCTAGAGATCGCCCCTACGAGCAGTACTTC
TRBJ2-3	NA	NA	TRBV4-2	CASSQAAGSTDTQYF	TGTGCCAGCAGCCAAGCAGCCGGGAGCACAGATACGCAGTATTTT
TRBJ1-5	TRBD1	once	TRBV15	CATRGPGQGNQPQHF	TGTGCCACCAGGGGGCCGGGACAGGGTAATCAGCCCCAGCATTTT
TRBJ2-5	TRBD2	NA	TRBV2	CASSRLATQETQYF	TGTGCCAGCAGCCGACTAGCGACCCAAGAGACCCAGTACTTC
TRBJ2-2	TRBD1	NA	TRBV19	CASTPTGGGGELFF	TGTGCCAGTACCCCGACAGGGGGTGGCGGGGAGCTGTTTTTT
TRBJ2-7	TRBD2	NA	TRBV28	CASSWRDYPSYEQYF	TGTGCCAGCAGTTGGCGGGACTACCCCTCCTACGAGCAGTACTTC
TRBJ2-5	NA	NA	TRBV18	CASSTYREETQYF	TGTGCCAGCTCCACCTACAGGGAAGAGACCCAGTACTTC
TRBJ2-2	NA	NA	TRBV14	CASSLLGRGASGELFF	TGTGCCAGCAGCCTATTGGGGAGAGGTGCGTCCGGGGAGCTGTTTTTT
TRBJ2-3	TRBD2	NA	TRBV6-6	CASTRDYDTDTQYF	TGTGCCAGCACAAGGGACTATGATACAGATACGCAGTATTTT
TRBJ2-7	NA	NA	TRBV29-1	CSVLGSPGEQYF	TGCAGCGTTCTAGGATCTCCGGGCGAGCAGTACTTC
TRBJ1-6	TRBD1	NA	TRBV4-2	CASSQEDRVSPLHF	TGTGCCAGCAGCCAAGAGGACAGGGTGTCACCCCTCCACTTT
TRBJ2-1	NA	NA	TRBV29-1	CSAAVRWDNEQFF	TGCAGTGCGGCGGTCAGGTGGGACAATGAGCAGTTCTTC
TRBJ2-7	TRBD2	NA	TRBV7-8	CASSLVAAGGYEQYF	TGTGCCAGCAGCTTAGTCGCCGCGGGAGGCTACGAGCAGTACTTC
TRBJ2-1	TRBD2	NA	TRBV20-1	CSAATSGSYDEQFF	TGCAGTGCTGCAACTAGCGGGAGTTATGATGAGCAGTTCTTC
TRBJ1-6	TRBD1	once	TRBV20-1	CSARPGQSSYNSPLHF	TGCAGTGCTAGACCGGGACAGAGCTCCTATAATTCACCCCTCCACTTT
TRBJ2-7	TRBD2	NA	TRBV28	CASSSLGLGSYEQYF	TGTGCCAGCAGTTCATTGGGACTAGGATCCTACGAGCAGTACTTC
TRBJ2-4	NA	NA	TRBV14	CASSQDRGLNIQYF	TGTGCCAGCAGCCAAGATAGGGGTTTGAACATTCAGTACTTC
TRBJ1-6	NA	NA	TRBV27	CASSLQTGRNSPLHF	TGTGCCAGCAGTTTACAAACAGGGAGAAATTCACCCCTCCACTTT
TRBJ2-5	NA	NA	TRBV28	CASSPGHSSQETQYF	TGTGCCAGCAGCCCGGGACACTCATCTCAAGAGACCCAGTACTTC
TRBJ1-3	NA	NA	TRBV3-1	CASSQDGGSGNTIYF	TGTGCCAGCAGCCAAGATGGGGGGTCTGGAAACACCATATATTTT
TRBJ1-2	TRBD1	once	TRBV20-1	CSATGQGNRGYTF	TGCAGTGCTACTGGACAGGGGAATCGTGGCTACACCTTC
TRBJ2-5	TRBD2	NA	TRBV29-1	CSVRTSGYETQYF	TGCAGCGTCCGGACTAGCGGCTACGAGACCCAGTACTTC
TRBJ1-2	NA	NA	TRBV6-6	CASSYSNYGYTF	TGTGCCAGCAGTTACTCCAACTATGGCTACACCTTC